Below, 10 T cell receptor beta chains from the same sample are listed, as sequenced in a study of cytomegalovirus exposure and HLA in healthy donors. Using immunoSEQ multiplex PCR, the repertoire was profiled, and TCRdb retains in-frame clones only, with some absent. The sample has tens of thousands of clones, around 94% seen once; the top ten hold roughly 3.2%. The sequenced sample consisted of PBMCs. These receptors were collected from a young woman in good health and CMV-seropositive.

The chain is built from TRBV5-1 and TRBJ1-6, with 7 bases aligning to TRBD1. Germline CDR1 reads SGHRS; CDR2 reads YFSETQ. The CDR3 spans 16 residues. V was clipped by 1 base and J by 6 bases; unmatched bases: 7. The CDR3 sequence: CASSLTSQGVNSPLHF. The CDR3 DNA follows: TGCGCCAGCAGCTTGACTAGCCAGGGGGTTAATTCACCCCTCCACTTT.

J is TRBJ2-3 and V is TRBV13, with a tentative D call TRBD2 (5 bases). The V end was cut by 4 bases, the J end by 2 bases, with 16 bases between. The CDR3 extends over 16 amino acids. Germline loops: CDR1 PRHDT, CDR2 FYEKMQ (reference sequence). CDR3 sequence reads: CASSSKRPPNTDTQYF. The CDR3 coding sequence is TGTGCCAGCAGCTCAAAGCGGCCCCCGAACACAGATACGCAGTATTTT. The full variable domain, its missing parts supplied by reference TRBV13 and TRBJ2-3, is AAGVIQSPRHLIKEKRETATLKCYPIPRHDTVYWYQQGPGQDPQFLISFYEKMQSDKGSIPDRFSAQQFSDYHSELNMSSLELGDSALYFCASSSKRPPNTDTQYFGPGTRLTVL.

V is TRBV28 and J is TRBJ2-7; D call uncertain. Trimming took 2 bases from V and 6 from J, leaving 8 bases between them. The CDR3 spans 12 residues. CDR1 MDHEN and CDR2 SYDVKM come from the germline V gene. CDR3 loop: CASSLDEVEQYF. CDR3 bases: TGTGCCAGCAGTTTAGATGAGGTCGAGCAGTACTTC.

In this sample, this clone turned up a few times. The genes are TRBV19 and TRBJ1-2; 10 bases match TRBD1. Trimming cost V 6 bases and J 6 bases; bases outside gene matches: 7. This CDR3 is built from 14 residues. Germline V gene sequence: CDR1 LNHDA, CDR2 SQIVND (reference sequence). CDR3 sequence: CASSSDRGLNGYTF. CDR3 bases: TGTGCCAGTAGCTCTGACAGGGGGCTAAATGGCTACACCTTC.

V gene TRBV7-3 combines with J gene TRBJ2-3; TRBD2 agrees at 7 bases. The germline V gene encodes CDR1 SGHTA and CDR2 FQGTGA. Unmatched junction bases numbered 5, after V lost 3 bases and J lost 2 bases. The CDR3 length is 15 residues. CDR3 sequence (DNA): TGTGCCAGCAGCTTTTCTAGCGGCCCCACAGATACGCAGTATTTT. Translation gives CASSFSSGPTDTQYF.

This rearrangement joins TRBV4-3 to TRBJ2-7; 7 bases agree with TRBD2. The CDR3 has 18 residues. Looked up from germline, CDR1 is LGHNA and CDR2 is YSLEER. The ends lost 1 base at V and 0 bases at J; junction bases unmatched: 12. The CDR3 DNA reads as TGCGCCAGCAGCCAAGGAATGTCGGGGGGATCCCGCTCCTACGAGCAGTACTTC. Its protein is CASSQGMSGGSRSYEQYF.

CDR3 region: CASSGGGTANTGELFF. DNA for the CDR3: TGCGCCAGCAGTGGGGGGGGTACCGCGAACACCGGGGAGCTGTTTTTT. The genes are TRBV10-1 and TRBJ2-2; TRBD2 matches at 7 bases. The CDR3 has 16 amino acids. Trimming cost V 4 bases and J 0 bases; bases outside gene matches: 5. Germline V CDR1 and CDR2: WNHNN, SYGVQD (reference sequence).

The chain employs TRBV12-5 and TRBJ2-7, with a weak D call TRBD2 (5 bases). Per the germline V gene, CDR1 is LGHNT and CDR2 is FRNRAP. There are 16 residues in the CDR3. Trimming removed 2 bases at V and 7 bases at J, with 21 bases between. The CDR3 nucleotides are TGTGCTAGTGGTTTGCCCGGATTACTGGACGGAGGAGAGCAGTACTTC. It codes for CASGLPGLLDGGEQYF.

The chain links TRBV19 to TRBJ1-5; 10 nucleotides match TRBD1. The CDR3 consists of 16 residues. V shed 5 bases and J 4 bases; nucleotides not matched to a gene: 8. Germline assignment: CDR1 LNHDA and CDR2 SQIVND (reference sequence). CDR3 amino acids: CASSLRPGQGNQPQHF. The CDR3 nucleotides are TGTGCCAGTAGTTTGCGCCCGGGACAGGGGAATCAGCCCCAGCATTTT.

The V gene is TRBV19, the J gene TRBJ2-3; D ambiguous. V lost 6 bases and J lost 2, with 9 bases in between. Germline CDR1 and CDR2: LNHDA and SQIVND (reference sequence). The CDR3 contains 13 residues. The DNA for the CDR3 is TGTGCCAGTAGAACTTTAACCACAGATACGCAGTATTTT. It is translated as CASRTLTTDTQYF.